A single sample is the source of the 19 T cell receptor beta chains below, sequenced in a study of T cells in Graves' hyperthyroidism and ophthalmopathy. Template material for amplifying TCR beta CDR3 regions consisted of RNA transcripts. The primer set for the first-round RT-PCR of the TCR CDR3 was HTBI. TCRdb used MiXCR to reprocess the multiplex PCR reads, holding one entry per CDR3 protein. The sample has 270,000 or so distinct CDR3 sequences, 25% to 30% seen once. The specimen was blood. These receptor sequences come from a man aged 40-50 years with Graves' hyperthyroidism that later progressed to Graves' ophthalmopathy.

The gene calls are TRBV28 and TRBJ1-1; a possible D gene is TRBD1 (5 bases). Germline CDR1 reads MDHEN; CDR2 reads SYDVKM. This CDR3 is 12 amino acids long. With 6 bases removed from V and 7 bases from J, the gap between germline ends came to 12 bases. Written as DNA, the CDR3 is TGTGCCAGCAGCTTTGGGGGGGGTGAAGCTTTCTTT. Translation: CASSFGGGEAFF.

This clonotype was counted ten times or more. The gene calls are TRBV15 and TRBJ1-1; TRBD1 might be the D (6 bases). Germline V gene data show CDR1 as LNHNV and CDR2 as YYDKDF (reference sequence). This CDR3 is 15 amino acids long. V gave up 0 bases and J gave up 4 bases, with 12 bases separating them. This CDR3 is CATSRDLGASTEAFF. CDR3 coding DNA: TGTGCCACCAGCAGAGATCTGGGGGCGAGCACTGAAGCTTTCTTT. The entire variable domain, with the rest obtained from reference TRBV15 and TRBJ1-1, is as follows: DAMVIQNPRYQVTQFGKPVTLSCSQTLNHNVMYWYQQKSSQAPKLLFHYYDKDFNNEADTPDNFQSRRPNTSFCFLDIRSPGLGDTAMYLCATSRDLGASTEAFFGQGTRLTVV.

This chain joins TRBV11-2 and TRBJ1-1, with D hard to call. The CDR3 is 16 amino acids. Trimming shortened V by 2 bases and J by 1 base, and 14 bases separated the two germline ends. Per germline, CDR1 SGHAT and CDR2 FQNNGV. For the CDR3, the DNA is TGTGCCAGCAGCTTAATGAGATTGGTAGGGAACACTGAAGCTTTCTTT. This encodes CASSLMRLVGNTEAFF.

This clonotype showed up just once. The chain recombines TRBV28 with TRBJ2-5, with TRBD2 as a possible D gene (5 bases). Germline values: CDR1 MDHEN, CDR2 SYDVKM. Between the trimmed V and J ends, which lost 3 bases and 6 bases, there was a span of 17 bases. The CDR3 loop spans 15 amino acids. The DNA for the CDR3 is TGTGCCAGCAGTTTGGTAGGACTGGTGGTACAGACCCAGTACTTC. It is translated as CASSLVGLVVQTQYF.

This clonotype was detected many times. The CDR3 DNA is TGTGCCAGCAGTAGCGGGAGCGGCTACGAGCAGTACTTC. It specifies CASSSGSGYEQYF. The chain combines TRBV9 with TRBJ2-7; 9 nucleotides agree with TRBD2. The CDR3 sequence is 13 residues long. CDR1 and CDR2 from the germline V gene are SGDLS and YYNGEE. Germline trimming cut 5 bases from V and 3 bases from J; bases unmatched to any gene: 3.

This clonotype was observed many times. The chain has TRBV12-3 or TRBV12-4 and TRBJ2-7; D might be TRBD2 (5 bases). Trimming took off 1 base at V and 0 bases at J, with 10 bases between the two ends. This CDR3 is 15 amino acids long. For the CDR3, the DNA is TGTGCCAGCAGTTTAGTAAGCGGATACTCCTACGAGCAGTACTTC. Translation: CASSLVSGYSYEQYF.

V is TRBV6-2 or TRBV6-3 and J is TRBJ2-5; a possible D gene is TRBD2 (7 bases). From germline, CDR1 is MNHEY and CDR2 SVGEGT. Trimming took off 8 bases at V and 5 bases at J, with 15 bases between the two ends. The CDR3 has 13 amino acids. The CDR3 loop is CASVLAGAETQYF. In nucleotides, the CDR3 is TGTGCCAGCGTCCTGGCGGGGGCGGAGACCCAGTACTTC.

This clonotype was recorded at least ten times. For the CDR3, the DNA is TGTGCCAGCAGCGTAGCCAAGGGGCCAGGAAACACCATATATTTT. This gives the protein CASSVAKGPGNTIYF. The chain recombines TRBV9 with TRBJ1-3; D is perhaps TRBD1 (5 bases). The germline V gene has CDR1 SGDLS and CDR2 YYNGEE. This CDR3 is built from 15 residues. V shed 0 bases and J shed 4 bases, with 11 bases lying between them.

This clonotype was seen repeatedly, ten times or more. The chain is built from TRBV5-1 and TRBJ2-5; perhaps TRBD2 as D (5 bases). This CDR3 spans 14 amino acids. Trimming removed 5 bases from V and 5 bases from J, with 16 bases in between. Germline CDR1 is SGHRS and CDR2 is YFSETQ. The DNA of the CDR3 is TGCGCCAGCAGAACGGGCCCCGGGGTGGAGACCCAGTACTTC. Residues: CASRTGPGVETQYF. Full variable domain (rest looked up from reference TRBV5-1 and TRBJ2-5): KAGVTQTPRYLIKTRGQQVTLSCSPISGHRSVSWYQQTPGQGLQFLFEYFSETQRNKGNFPGRFSGRQFSNSRSEMNVSTLELGDSALYLCASRTGPGVETQYFGPGTRLLVL.

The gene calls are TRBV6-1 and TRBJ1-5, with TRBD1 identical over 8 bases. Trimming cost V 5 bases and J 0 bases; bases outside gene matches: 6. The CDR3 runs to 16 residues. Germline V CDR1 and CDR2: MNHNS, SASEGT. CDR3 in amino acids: CASSPGTGLSNQPQHF. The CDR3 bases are TGTGCCAGCAGTCCCGGGACAGGTCTTAGCAATCAGCCCCAGCATTTT.

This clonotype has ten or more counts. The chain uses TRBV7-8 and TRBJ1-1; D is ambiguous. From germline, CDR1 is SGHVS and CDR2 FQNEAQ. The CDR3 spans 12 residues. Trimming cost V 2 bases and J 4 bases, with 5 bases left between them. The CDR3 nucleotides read TGTGCCAGCAGCTTATTGGGCACTGAAGCTTTCTTT. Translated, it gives CASSLLGTEAFF. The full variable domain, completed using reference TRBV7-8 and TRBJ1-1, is GAGVSQSPRYKVAKRGQDVALRCDPISGHVSLFWYQQALGQGPEFLTYFQNEAQLDKSGLPSDRFFAERPEGSVSTLKIQRTQQEDSAVYLCASSLLGTEAFFGQGTRLTVV.

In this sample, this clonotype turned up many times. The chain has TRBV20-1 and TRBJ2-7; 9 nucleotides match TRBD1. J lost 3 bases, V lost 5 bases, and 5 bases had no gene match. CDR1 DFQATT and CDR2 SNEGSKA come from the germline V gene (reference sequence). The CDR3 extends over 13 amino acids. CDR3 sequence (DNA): TGCAGTGCTCTTGGGACAGGGTACTACGAGCAGTACTTC. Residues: CSALGTGYYEQYF.

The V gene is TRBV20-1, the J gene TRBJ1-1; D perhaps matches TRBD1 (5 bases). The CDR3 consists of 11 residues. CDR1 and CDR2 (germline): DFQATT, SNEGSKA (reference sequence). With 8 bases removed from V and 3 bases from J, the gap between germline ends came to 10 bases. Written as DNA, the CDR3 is TGCAGTTCAGGGAGTGACACTGAAGCTTTCTTT. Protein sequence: CSSGSDTEAFF.

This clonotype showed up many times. CDR3 loop: CASNGGTGSYPGYTF. DNA for the CDR3: TGTGCCAGCAACGGGGGGACAGGGAGTTACCCGGGCTACACCTTC. This chain connects TRBV9 to TRBJ1-2; 9 bases agree with TRBD1. CDR1 SGDLS and CDR2 YYNGEE come from the germline V gene. This CDR3 region has 15 residues. J gave up 8 bases and V 6 bases, and 14 bases lay outside the gene matches.

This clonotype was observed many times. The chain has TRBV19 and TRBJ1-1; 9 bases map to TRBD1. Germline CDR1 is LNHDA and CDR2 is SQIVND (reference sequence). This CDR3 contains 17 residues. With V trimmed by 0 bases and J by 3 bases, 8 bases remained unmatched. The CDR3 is CASSIDLTGGYYTEAFF. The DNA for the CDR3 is TGTGCCAGTAGTATAGATTTAACAGGGGGCTATTACACTGAAGCTTTCTTT.

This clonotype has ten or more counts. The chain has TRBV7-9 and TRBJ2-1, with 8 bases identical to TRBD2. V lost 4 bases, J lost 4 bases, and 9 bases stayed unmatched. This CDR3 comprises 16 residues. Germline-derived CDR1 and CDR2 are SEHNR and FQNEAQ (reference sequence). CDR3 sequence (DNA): TGTGCCAGCAGCTCAAGAAGCGGGAGTTCATACAATGAGCAGTTCTTC. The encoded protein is CASSSRSGSSYNEQFF.

CDR3 protein: CASIQTGSAFF. The CDR3 DNA reads TGTGCCAGCATCCAGACAGGGAGTGCTTTCTTT. The V call is TRBV28, the J call TRBJ1-1, with 7 positions matching TRBD1. CDR3 size: 11 residues. Germline CDR1 is MDHEN and CDR2 is SYDVKM. Germline trimming cut 7 bases from V and 11 bases from J; bases unmatched to any gene: 7.

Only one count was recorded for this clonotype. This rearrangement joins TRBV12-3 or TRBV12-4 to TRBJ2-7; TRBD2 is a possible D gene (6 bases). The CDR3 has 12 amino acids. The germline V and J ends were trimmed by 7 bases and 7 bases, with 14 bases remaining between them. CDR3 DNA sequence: TGTGCCAGCACCTACGGGGGTGGGGAGCAGTACTTC. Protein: CASTYGGGEQYF.

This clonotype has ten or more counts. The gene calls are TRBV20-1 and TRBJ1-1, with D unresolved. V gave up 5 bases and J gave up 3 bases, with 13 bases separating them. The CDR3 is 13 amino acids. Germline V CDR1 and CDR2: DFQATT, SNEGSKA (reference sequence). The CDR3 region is CSASDGPDTEAFF. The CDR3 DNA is TGCAGTGCTTCGGACGGCCCAGACACTGAAGCTTTCTTT.